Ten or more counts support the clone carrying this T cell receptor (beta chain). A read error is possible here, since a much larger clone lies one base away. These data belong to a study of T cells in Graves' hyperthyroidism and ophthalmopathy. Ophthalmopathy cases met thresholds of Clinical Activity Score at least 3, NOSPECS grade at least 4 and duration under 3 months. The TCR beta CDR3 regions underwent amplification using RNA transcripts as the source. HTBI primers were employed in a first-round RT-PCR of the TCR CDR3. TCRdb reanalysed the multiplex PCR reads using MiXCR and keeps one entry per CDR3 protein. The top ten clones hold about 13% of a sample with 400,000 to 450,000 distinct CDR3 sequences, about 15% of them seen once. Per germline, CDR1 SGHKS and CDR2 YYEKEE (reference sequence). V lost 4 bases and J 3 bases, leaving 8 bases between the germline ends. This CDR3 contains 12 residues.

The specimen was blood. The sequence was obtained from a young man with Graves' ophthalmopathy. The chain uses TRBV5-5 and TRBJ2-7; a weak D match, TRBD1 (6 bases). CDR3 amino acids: CASSRDNYEQYF. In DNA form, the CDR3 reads TGTGCCAGCAGCCGGGACAACTACGAGCAGTACTTC.